Presented here are 21 T cell receptor beta chains from one specimen sequenced in a study of PD-1 blockade in classical Hodgkin lymphoma. As to time point: cycle 4 day 1 (C4D1), after 5 to 7 weeks of nivolumab. Following autologous stem cell transplantation, relapse occurred in every patient, and exposure to brentuximab vedotin varied. Libraries were prepared by immunoSEQ multiplex PCR; TCRdb keeps only in-frame clonotypes and omits some of them. The sample contains 80,000 to 95,000 clones, 83% of which appear only once. This specimen consisted of peripheral blood mononuclear cells (PBMCs), obtained before the fourth cycle of nivolumab. Source of these receptors: a human donor with classical Hodgkin lymphoma.

The gene calls are TRBV19 and TRBJ1-1; 9 bases map to TRBD1. CDR1 and CDR2 (germline): LNHDA, SQIVND (reference sequence). V shed 3 bases, J shed 0 bases, and the junction held 5 bases outside the gene matches. The CDR3 extends over 16 amino acids. The CDR3 region is CASSMWTGVLNTEAFF. CDR3 DNA: TGTGCCAGTAGTATGTGGACAGGGGTTTTGAACACTGAAGCTTTCTTT.

The chain recombines TRBV13 with TRBJ2-2; maybe TRBD1 (6 bases). Deletions cut 5 bases from V and 9 bases from J, with 13 bases between. The CDR3 runs 13 residues. Germline V gene lookup returns CDR1 PRHDT and CDR2 FYEKMQ (reference sequence). The CDR3, as DNA: TGTGCCAGCAGCCCAACAGGGATCAGGGAGCTGTTTTTT. This translates into CASSPTGIRELFF.

V gene TRBV5-4 combines with J gene TRBJ2-1; no clear D. V gave up 5 bases and J gave up 6 bases, with 18 bases separating them. The CDR3 spans 15 residues. The germline CDR1 and CDR2 sequences are SGHNT and YYREEE (reference sequence). CDR3 amino acids: CASRPPGRLINEQFF. CDR3 DNA sequence: TGTGCCAGCAGACCTCCCGGGCGGTTAATCAATGAGCAGTTCTTC.

This clone was found once. The V and J genes are TRBV30 and TRBJ1-1; D gene ambiguous. Germline CDR1 and CDR2: GTSNPN and SVGIG (reference sequence). Trimming shortened V by 4 bases and J by 4 bases, and 7 bases separated the two germline ends. The length of the CDR3 is 11 residues. For the CDR3, the DNA is TGTGCCTGGAAGGACGGCACTGAAGCTTTCTTT. Translation gives CAWKDGTEAFF. Supplemented by reference TRBV30 and TRBJ1-1, the full variable domain reads SQTIHQWPATLVQPVGSPLSLECTVEGTSNPNLYWYRQAAGRGLQLLFYSVGIGQISSEVPQNLSASRPQDRQFILSSKKLLLSDSGFYLCAWKDGTEAFFGQGTRLTVV.

The gene calls are TRBV6-1 and TRBJ1-1, with D unclear. The CDR3 is 13 amino acids. V lost 1 base, J lost 3 bases, and 6 bases lay in between. CDR1 MNHNS and CDR2 SASEGT come from the germline V gene. The CDR3 region has the DNA TGTGCCAGCAGTGAAGGCGCGGACACTGAAGCTTTCTTT. Its protein product is CASSEGADTEAFF.

CDR3 protein: CASTTLPGRDYEQYF. In nucleotides, the CDR3 is TGCGCCAGCACCACACTACCGGGACGGGATTACGAGCAGTACTTC. V gene TRBV5-1 combines with J gene TRBJ2-7; D may correspond to TRBD1 or TRBD2 (5 bases each). The CDR3 is 15 residues long. Deletions cut 6 bases from V and 4 bases from J, with 20 bases between. The germline V gene encodes CDR1 SGHRS and CDR2 YFSETQ.

The genes are TRBV28 and TRBJ2-7; TRBD1 matches at 8 bases. This CDR3 has 12 residues. Germline assignment: CDR1 MDHEN and CDR2 SYDVKM. J lost 6 bases, V lost 9 bases, and 7 bases had no gene match. The CDR3 loop is CASKQGVVEQYF. The CDR3 DNA reads as TGTGCCAGTAAACAGGGGGTCGTCGAGCAGTACTTC.

This rearrangement joins TRBV9 to TRBJ2-5, with 8 bases that match TRBD1. The V and J ends lost 3 bases and 5 bases, in that order; junction bases with no gene match: 6. The CDR3 runs 14 residues. Germline V gives CDR1 SGDLS, CDR2 YYNGEE. This chain's CDR3 is CASSGRQGRETQYF. For the CDR3, the DNA is TGTGCCAGCAGCGGCAGACAGGGGAGGGAGACCCAGTACTTC. The full variable domain, rest sourced from reference TRBV9 and TRBJ2-5, is DSGVTQTPKHLITATGQRVTLRCSPRSGDLSVYWYQQSLDQGLQFLIQYYNGEERAKGNILERFSAQQFPDLHSELNLSSLELGDSALYFCASSGRQGRETQYFGPGTRLLVL.

This clone was seen many times. The genes are TRBV19 and TRBJ2-7, with D perhaps TRBD1 (6 bases). Looked up from germline, CDR1 is LNHDA and CDR2 is SQIVND (reference sequence). The V and J ends lost 4 bases and 3 bases respectively, with 13 bases between them. The CDR3 sequence is 14 residues long. This chain's CDR3 is CASSTQTGYYEQYF. The DNA of the CDR3 is TGTGCCAGTAGTACCCAGACAGGCTACTACGAGCAGTACTTC.

The rearrangement joins TRBV19 to TRBJ2-2; 13 nucleotides agree with TRBD2. CDR1 and CDR2 from the germline V gene are LNHDA and SQIVND (reference sequence). With 7 bases clipped from V and 7 bases from J, the junction kept 6 bases outside the gene matches. The CDR3 is made up of 15 amino acids. The CDR3 DNA sequence: TGTGCCAGTAAACACGGACTAGCGGGAGTCGGGGAGCTGTTTTTT. As protein: CASKHGLAGVGELFF.

In its sample, this clone was seen once. The chain combines TRBV29-1 with TRBJ2-1; D is unclear. The germline CDR1 and CDR2 sequences are SQVTM and ANQGSEA. V was cut by 2 bases and J by 6 bases, with 14 bases left in between. CDR3 length: 14 residues. The chain's CDR3 is CSVEPVTGFNEQFF. DNA for the CDR3: TGCAGCGTTGAACCGGTGACCGGGTTCAATGAGCAGTTCTTC.

J is TRBJ2-6 and V is TRBV6-1; 8 bases match TRBD2. Germline CDR1 MNHNS, CDR2 SASEGT. The V segment lost 2 bases and the J segment 0 bases; nucleotides outside the gene matches: 3. This CDR3 region has 17 residues. The CDR3 sequence is CASSERSGGSGANVLTF. The CDR3 region has the DNA TGTGCCAGCAGTGAAAGGAGCGGGGGCTCTGGGGCCAACGTCCTGACTTTC.

This chain links TRBV7-8 with TRBJ1-4, with TRBD1 as a possible D gene (5 bases). The CDR3 has 16 amino acids. Germline-derived CDR1 and CDR2 are SGHVS and FQNEAQ. Between the trimmed V and J ends, which lost 5 bases and 8 bases, there was a span of 21 bases. The DNA for the CDR3 is TGTGCCAGCAGCAGTTGGTGGGCAGGGTCAAGAGAAAAACTGTTTTTT. It specifies CASSSWWAGSREKLFF.

The chain is built from TRBV6-4 and TRBJ1-5, with D perhaps matching TRBD1 (5 bases). CDR1 is MRHNA, CDR2 SNTAGT, per germline. V lost 0 bases and J 9 bases, leaving 9 bases between the germline ends. CDR3 size: 13 residues. CDR3 sequence (DNA): TGTGCCAGCAGTGACTCACGGGGGGGGCCCCAGCATTTT. Amino acids: CASSDSRGGPQHF.

CDR3 region: CASSDSRGSDTQYF. The CDR3 DNA is TGTGCCAGCAGTGACTCACGAGGGTCCGATACGCAGTATTTT. The chain links TRBV6-4 to TRBJ2-3, with D tentatively TRBD2 (5 bases). V lost 0 bases to trimming and J lost 6 bases, with 10 bases between them. CDR1 MRHNA and CDR2 SNTAGT come from the germline V gene. The CDR3 spans 14 residues.

This chain connects TRBV6-1 to TRBJ2-5; possibly TRBD1 or TRBD2 for D (6 bases each). Trimming took off 3 bases at V and 5 bases at J, with 13 bases between the two ends. The germline V gene has CDR1 MNHNS and CDR2 SASEGT. The CDR3 is 14 residues long. CDR3 sequence (DNA): TGTGCCAGCAGTGAGAGGGGGGAGTGGGAGACCCAGTACTTC. Translation: CASSERGEWETQYF.

The chain employs TRBV4-1 and TRBJ2-1, with 7 bases lining up with TRBD2. V trimming: 4 bases; J trimming: 7 bases; junction bases outside the gene matches: 10. Germline CDR1 and CDR2: MGHRA and YSYEKL. The CDR3 contains 15 residues. The CDR3 region has the DNA TGCGCCAGCAGCCCGTGGGAGGGAGCGGGGAATGAGCAGTTCTTC. Translating gives CASSPWEGAGNEQFF.

This sequence joins TRBV5-1 and TRBJ2-5; possibly TRBD1 or TRBD2 for D (5 bases each). V was pared by 3 bases and J by 0 bases, with 12 bases between. This CDR3 region has 15 residues. CDR1 is SGHRS, CDR2 YFSETQ, per germline. The CDR3 region is CASSSGTEYQETQYF. The CDR3, as DNA: TGCGCCAGCAGCTCCGGGACCGAGTACCAAGAGACCCAGTACTTC.

This clone has only a few counts. The chain carries TRBV27 and TRBJ2-7, with TRBD1 matching over 8 bases. The CDR3 runs to 13 residues. Trimming cost V 5 bases and J 7 bases; bases outside gene matches: 7. Germline values: CDR1 MNHEY, CDR2 SMNVEV (reference sequence). The CDR3 loop is CASSLGQGWEQYF. The CDR3 DNA follows: TGTGCCAGCAGTCTAGGACAGGGTTGGGAGCAGTACTTC.

V and J are TRBV7-2 and TRBJ2-2, with 9 bases that match TRBD2. The CDR3 is made up of 14 amino acids. CDR1 SGHTA and CDR2 FQGNSA come from the germline V gene. Losses at the gene ends were 1 base for V and 6 bases for J; bases not matched to a gene: 0. In DNA, the CDR3 is TGTGCCAGCAGCTTAGGACTAGCGGCCGGGGAGCTGTTTTTT. It encodes CASSLGLAAGELFF.

The V and J genes are TRBV11-3 and TRBJ2-1, with 7 bases identical to TRBD2. Trimming cost V 1 base and J 8 bases; bases outside gene matches: 8. The CDR3 covers 15 residues. Germline CDR1 and CDR2: SGHNT and YENEEA. As DNA, the CDR3 is TGTGCCAGCAGCTTAGGGGGGGGTTTGGTCGATGAGCAGTTCTTC. This translates into CASSLGGGLVDEQFF.